The rows below give T cell receptor beta chains drawn from one sample of a study of T cell repertoires in cytomegalovirus infection. These receptors are not linked to any known antigen. TCRdb re-analysed the reads in MiXCR, keeping a single row per CDR3 protein. The sample comprises some 920,000 distinct CDR3 sequences, roughly 31% of which are singletons, and around an eighth rests with the top ten. Specimen: cultured CD8+ T cells from PBMCs, collected from culture after CMV antigen stimulation. These receptors were collected from a human donor in good health (CMV status not recorded). Some clones in this sample may be carry-over from other donors' samples. CDR3s include the opening cysteine and the closing phenylalanine or tryptophan. The order of the fields is J gene, V gene, D gene, clone size, CDR3 DNA, CDR3 protein. D genes are given only for firm matches. Clone size is given for some rows only: seen once, a few or many times, or a class if the clone is expanded.

J gene: TRBJ2-4; V gene: TRBV6-5; D gene: -; clone size: few; CDR3 DNA: TGTGCCAGCAGTTATGCAGGGAAAAACATTCAGTACTTC; CDR3 protein: CASSYAGKNIQYF
J gene: TRBJ2-3; V gene: TRBV7-2; D gene: TRBD2; clone size: -; CDR3 DNA: TGTGCCAGCAGCTTAGATGCAGCGGGGGTCAGCACAGATACGCAGTATTTT; CDR3 protein: CASSLDAAGVSTDTQYF
J gene: TRBJ2-1; V gene: TRBV7-4; D gene: -; clone size: -; CDR3 DNA: TGTGCCAGCAGCCCCAGCGAGATCCTCAATGAGCAGTTCTTC; CDR3 protein: CASSPSEILNEQFF
J gene: TRBJ2-7; V gene: TRBV4-1; D gene: -; clone size: -; CDR3 DNA: TGCGCCAGCAGCCAAGAAGACAGTTCCTACGAGCAGTACTTC; CDR3 protein: CASSQEDSSYEQYF
J gene: TRBJ2-2; V gene: TRBV11-2; D gene: TRBD2; clone size: -; CDR3 DNA: TGTGCCAGCAGCTTAGCGACTAGCGGGGGCGACGGGGAGCTGTTTTTT; CDR3 protein: CASSLATSGGDGELFF
J gene: TRBJ1-2; V gene: TRBV27; D gene: TRBD1; clone size: once; CDR3 DNA: TGTGCCAGCAGTTTTACAGGGGCAGGGTATGGCTACACCTTC; CDR3 protein: CASSFTGAGYGYTF
J gene: TRBJ2-1; V gene: TRBV4-1; D gene: TRBD2; clone size: few; CDR3 DNA: TGCGCCAGCAGCCAAGCCCCTAGCGGGGAGTACAATGAGCAGTTCTTC; CDR3 protein: CASSQAPSGEYNEQFF
J gene: TRBJ2-2; V gene: TRBV13; D gene: TRBD1; clone size: -; CDR3 DNA: TGTGCCAGCGGACAGGGGGCCCTGTACACCGGGGAGCTGTTTTTT; CDR3 protein: CASGQGALYTGELFF
J gene: TRBJ1-1; V gene: TRBV6-1; D gene: TRBD1; clone size: few; CDR3 DNA: TGTGCCACACTGACAGGGCAGAACACTGAAGCTTTCTTT; CDR3 protein: CATLTGQNTEAFF
J gene: TRBJ2-3; V gene: TRBV27; D gene: -; clone size: -; CDR3 DNA: TGTGCCAGCACCCCAGATTGGCTTCGATCTAGCACAGATACGCAGTATTTT; CDR3 protein: CASTPDWLRSSTDTQYF
J gene: TRBJ1-1; V gene: TRBV27; D gene: -; clone size: -; CDR3 DNA: TGTGCCAGCAGTTTATCGGGAGGGCGCGCTGAAGCTTTATTT; CDR3 protein: CASSLSGGRAEALF
J gene: TRBJ2-3; V gene: TRBV6-5; D gene: TRBD1; clone size: few; CDR3 DNA: TGTGCCAGCAGTTACACCTCGGGACAGGGGCTAGATACGCAGTATTTT; CDR3 protein: CASSYTSGQGLDTQYF
J gene: TRBJ2-7; V gene: TRBV6-5; D gene: -; clone size: -; CDR3 DNA: TGTGCCACCTCCCCGGGGGCCTACGAGCAGTACTTC; CDR3 protein: CATSPGAYEQYF
J gene: TRBJ1-2; V gene: TRBV5-6; D gene: TRBD1; clone size: few; CDR3 DNA: TGTGCCAGCAGTTCTCCGGACAGGCGACCGTTATATGGCTACACCTTC; CDR3 protein: CASSSPDRRPLYGYTF
J gene: TRBJ1-2; V gene: TRBV27; D gene: -; clone size: many; CDR3 DNA: TGTGCCAGCAGTTTGGGAGGGGACCGATACTATGGCTACACCTTC; CDR3 protein: CASSLGGDRYYGYTF
J gene: TRBJ2-2; V gene: TRBV6-1; D gene: TRBD1; clone size: few; CDR3 DNA: TGTGCCGGCTCCGACAGGGAGAGCACCGGGGAGCTGTTTTTT; CDR3 protein: CAGSDRESTGELFF
J gene: TRBJ2-5; V gene: TRBV7-2; D gene: TRBD2; clone size: few; CDR3 DNA: TGTGCCAGCAGCGAAGTAGCGGGGGCAGAGACCCAGTACTTC; CDR3 protein: CASSEVAGAETQYF
J gene: TRBJ1-1; V gene: TRBV7-6; D gene: -; clone size: -; CDR3 DNA: TGTGCCTGCAGCTTGTCGGACAACACTGAAGCTTTCTTT; CDR3 protein: CACSLSDNTEAFF
J gene: TRBJ2-2; V gene: TRBV7-6; D gene: -; clone size: many; CDR3 DNA: TGTGCCAGCAGCTCCCTACTCAGTCTCACCGGGGAGCTGTTTTTT; CDR3 protein: CASSSLLSLTGELFF
J gene: TRBJ1-1; V gene: TRBV9; D gene: -; clone size: -; CDR3 DNA: TGTGCCAGCAGCGGAGGATTTATGAACACTGAAGCTTTCTTT; CDR3 protein: CASSGGFMNTEAFF
J gene: TRBJ1-5; V gene: TRBV3-1; D gene: -; clone size: few; CDR3 DNA: TGTGCCAGCAGCCGTTCGGAAGATCAGCCCCAGCATTTT; CDR3 protein: CASSRSEDQPQHF
J gene: TRBJ1-5; V gene: TRBV28; D gene: -; clone size: -; CDR3 DNA: TGTGCCAGCAGTCTCTCACATTCCGAGTGGGGGCCCCAGCATTTT; CDR3 protein: CASSLSHSEWGPQHF
J gene: TRBJ1-1; V gene: TRBV6-2/TRBV6-3; D gene: TRBD1; clone size: few; CDR3 DNA: TGTGCCAGCAGGAGACAGGGGGTCACTGAAGCTTTCTTT; CDR3 protein: CASRRQGVTEAFF
J gene: TRBJ2-7; V gene: TRBV11-3; D gene: -; clone size: few; CDR3 DNA: TGTGCCAGCAGCCGAGGGTTCGGGGTAGATTTTAAGAGCTACGAGCAGTACTTC; CDR3 protein: CASSRGFGVDFKSYEQYF
J gene: TRBJ1-2; V gene: TRBV4-1; D gene: -; clone size: -; CDR3 DNA: TGCGTCAGCAGCCAAGTCTCTGTCCAGTCCTATGGCTACACCTTC; CDR3 protein: CVSSQVSVQSYGYTF
J gene: TRBJ1-6; V gene: TRBV28; D gene: TRBD1; clone size: -; CDR3 DNA: TGTGCCAGCAGTTTCCAGACAGGGCTTGATTCACCCCTCCACTTT; CDR3 protein: CASSFQTGLDSPLHF
J gene: TRBJ2-2; V gene: TRBV27; D gene: TRBD1; clone size: -; CDR3 DNA: TGTGCCAGCACCACAGGGGAATTCTTTTATACCGGGGAGCTGTTTTTT; CDR3 protein: CASTTGEFFYTGELFF
J gene: TRBJ2-1; V gene: TRBV27; D gene: TRBD1; clone size: once; CDR3 DNA: TGTGCCAGCAGTTTATCGGCCCCACAGGGGACACAGTTCTTC; CDR3 protein: CASSLSAPQGTQFF
J gene: TRBJ2-5; V gene: TRBV4-3; D gene: -; clone size: once; CDR3 DNA: TGCGCCAGCAGCCAAGATTTGGGTCAAGAGACCCAGTACTTC; CDR3 protein: CASSQDLGQETQYF
J gene: TRBJ1-1; V gene: TRBV10-3; D gene: -; clone size: few; CDR3 DNA: TGTGCCGCATCAGGGAACACTGAAGCTTTCTTT; CDR3 protein: CAASGNTEAFF
J gene: TRBJ2-4; V gene: TRBV12-3/TRBV12-4; D gene: -; clone size: many; CDR3 DNA: TGTGCCAGCAGTTCGGGACCCCCGGTGTACTTC; CDR3 protein: CASSSGPPVYF
J gene: TRBJ2-7; V gene: TRBV3-1; D gene: TRBD2; clone size: -; CDR3 DNA: TGTGTCAGCAGCCAAGCCCCCGTGGCGGGGGGCCCCTACGAGCAGTACTTC; CDR3 protein: CVSSQAPVAGGPYEQYF
J gene: TRBJ1-1; V gene: TRBV7-2; D gene: -; clone size: few; CDR3 DNA: TGTGCCAGCAGCTTCGGACACGGAATCACTGAAGCTTTCTTT; CDR3 protein: CASSFGHGITEAFF
J gene: TRBJ2-6; V gene: TRBV7-6; D gene: -; clone size: few; CDR3 DNA: TGTGCCAGCAGCTTACTCTCCCTGGGAGTCCCCTCTGGGGCCAACGTCCTGACTTTC; CDR3 protein: CASSLLSLGVPSGANVLTF
J gene: TRBJ2-7; V gene: TRBV29-1; D gene: -; clone size: -; CDR3 DNA: TGCAGCGTTGGCTCCGTAAACCGCGAGCAGTACTTC; CDR3 protein: CSVGSVNREQYF
J gene: TRBJ2-1; V gene: TRBV25-1; D gene: TRBD1; clone size: -; CDR3 DNA: TGTGCCACCCAAGGGGGCAGTCGCTACAATGAGCAGTTCTTC; CDR3 protein: CATQGGSRYNEQFF
J gene: TRBJ1-2; V gene: TRBV9; D gene: TRBD1; clone size: -; CDR3 DNA: TGTGCCAGCAGGGGGACAGGAGGGCCTTCGGCTAACTATGGCTACACCTTC; CDR3 protein: CASRGTGGPSANYGYTF
J gene: TRBJ1-2; V gene: TRBV28; D gene: -; clone size: few; CDR3 DNA: TGTGCCAGCAGTTTATCCCCGGACAGAGAGTATGGCTACACCTTC; CDR3 protein: CASSLSPDREYGYTF
J gene: TRBJ2-5; V gene: TRBV3-1; D gene: -; clone size: few; CDR3 DNA: TGTGCCAGCAGCCAAGGGCTAGTTCGAGAGACCCAGTACTTC; CDR3 protein: CASSQGLVRETQYF
J gene: TRBJ1-5; V gene: TRBV11-2; D gene: TRBD1; clone size: -; CDR3 DNA: TGTGCCAGCAGCTTAGGAGGGGGCGGCCATCAGCCCCAGCATTTT; CDR3 protein: CASSLGGGGHQPQHF
J gene: TRBJ2-2; V gene: TRBV7-9; D gene: -; clone size: few; CDR3 DNA: TGTGCCAGCAGCTTAGGAATGAGCCCCGGGGAGCTGTTTTTT; CDR3 protein: CASSLGMSPGELFF
J gene: TRBJ1-2; V gene: TRBV11-2; D gene: TRBD1; clone size: few; CDR3 DNA: TGTGCCAGCAGCTTAGGCCCCCCGGGACAGGGTGCCTATGGCTACACCTTC; CDR3 protein: CASSLGPPGQGAYGYTF
J gene: TRBJ2-1; V gene: TRBV5-1; D gene: TRBD1; clone size: -; CDR3 DNA: TGCGCCAGCAGCCCCGGGACAGTAGGATTCAATGAGCAGTTCTTC; CDR3 protein: CASSPGTVGFNEQFF
J gene: TRBJ1-1; V gene: TRBV7-8; D gene: TRBD1; clone size: -; CDR3 DNA: TGTGCCAGCAGCCCTTGGACAGGGGCGGACACTGAAGCTTTCTTT; CDR3 protein: CASSPWTGADTEAFF
J gene: TRBJ1-3; V gene: TRBV7-9; D gene: TRBD1; clone size: -; CDR3 DNA: TGTGCCAGCAACTCGCTGACAGGGTCTGGAAACACCATATATTTT; CDR3 protein: CASNSLTGSGNTIYF
J gene: TRBJ2-1; V gene: TRBV6-6; D gene: TRBD2; clone size: -; CDR3 DNA: TGTGCCAGCACCAGCGGGGGGCGGAATGAGCAGTTCTTC; CDR3 protein: CASTSGGRNEQFF
J gene: TRBJ1-1; V gene: TRBV24-1; D gene: -; clone size: many; CDR3 DNA: TGTGCCACCCGGGGGACTGAAGCTTTCTTT; CDR3 protein: CATRGTEAFF
J gene: TRBJ1-5; V gene: TRBV19; D gene: -; clone size: -; CDR3 DNA: TGTGCCAGGTGGAGGGGGGGGATCGCCCTCTATAGCAATCAGCCCCAGCATTTT; CDR3 protein: CARWRGGIALYSNQPQHF
J gene: TRBJ2-7; V gene: TRBV6-2/TRBV6-3; D gene: -; clone size: few; CDR3 DNA: TGTGCCACCGGACAGCCCCCCGGGGACGAGCAGTACTTC; CDR3 protein: CATGQPPGDEQYF
J gene: TRBJ1-2; V gene: TRBV7-2; D gene: -; clone size: many; CDR3 DNA: TGTGCCAGCAGCTTTTTTGGGAGCGATGGCTACACCTTC; CDR3 protein: CASSFFGSDGYTF
J gene: TRBJ1-2; V gene: TRBV5-5; D gene: TRBD1; clone size: -; CDR3 DNA: TGTGCCAGCAGCACCAGGGGGACAGTAGATGGCTACACCTTC; CDR3 protein: CASSTRGTVDGYTF
J gene: TRBJ1-6; V gene: TRBV29-1; D gene: TRBD1; clone size: few; CDR3 DNA: TGCAGCGTCCGGACAGGGACCAGTTTCGCCCTCCACTTT; CDR3 protein: CSVRTGTSFALHF